This note documents a single T cell receptor (beta chain) sequence. What was amplified from RNA transcripts were TCR beta CDR3 regions. When the TCR CDR3 underwent first-round RT-PCR, the HTBI primer set was used. MiXCR was run by TCRdb on the multiplex PCR reads, yielding one entry per CDR3 protein. This sample has 300,000 to 450,000 distinct CDR3 sequences; about 13% occur once, and the top ten carry less than 25%. The record originates from a study of T cells in Graves' hyperthyroidism and ophthalmopathy. In patients aged 18 to 65, hyperthyroidism was newly diagnosed, with duration under 2 months. V lost 5 bases to trimming and J lost 2 bases; unmatched junction nucleotides: 6. Germline CDR1 and CDR2: LNHDA and SQIVND (reference sequence). The CDR3 sequence is 15 residues long.

The V gene is TRBV19, the J gene TRBJ2-7; 10 nucleotides match TRBD2. Material: blood. The source of this sequence is a man aged 30-40 years with Graves' hyperthyroidism that later progressed to Graves' ophthalmopathy. The CDR3: CASSLLAGSTYEQYF. DNA for the CDR3: TGTGCCAGTAGTTTACTAGCGGGGTCTACCTACGAGCAGTACTTC.